This T cell receptor (beta chain) emerged from a study of response to subunit inactivated influenza vaccine. Study conclusions and caveats: A suggestion made by the authors is that each seasonal influenza vaccination recruits few new T cells.

TCRdb processed the RT-PCR reads anew with MiXCR; each CDR3 protein has one entry. Of 650,000 to 800,000 distinct CDR3 sequences in the sample, around 20% were seen once. As concerns this clonotype: Its antigen is unidentified.

Germline CDR1 is ENHRY and CDR2 is SYGVKD. CDR3 length equals 13 residues. The V gene end was trimmed by 6 bases and the J gene end by 5 bases; junction bases not matched to a gene: 3. This TCR was recovered from a man aged 50 to 59 who received an inactivated influenza vaccine. The chain has TRBV10-3 and TRBJ2-2; 7 nucleotides agree with TRBD2. This specimen was PBMCs from blood, taken approximately 5 days after vaccination. The CDR3 nucleotides are TGTGCCATCAGAGGACTAGGAACCGGGGAGCTGTTTTTT. It is translated as CAIRGLGTGELFF.